This T cell receptor beta chain was identified in a study of blood T cell repertoires in COVID-19. Overall study context: The analysed material was cDNA or gDNA that came from T cells, B-cell-depleted T cells, or PBMCs.

The age range of participants was about 18 to 90 years, with residence in about 25 US areas. Symptom resolution, clearance, or two negative PCRs marked donors in Cohort 3 as recovered. Assay: immunoSEQ multiplex PCR; the TCRdb copy retains only in-frame clones and omits some. The sample lists about 260,000 clones, roughly 86% occurring once. Germline values: CDR1 LGHDT, CDR2 YNNKEL (reference sequence). V lost 6 bases and J lost 3; bases outside the gene matches: 5. The CDR3 extends over 14 amino acids. V and J are TRBV3-1 (or the pseudogene TRBV3-2) and TRBJ1-5; TRBD1 matches at 7 bases. The sequenced material came from PBMCs or T cells enriched from blood (not recorded which). The TCR originated in a woman in her forties or fifties who had recovered from COVID-19. CDR3 coding DNA: TGTGCCAGCAGTTGGACAGGCCCCAATCAGCCCCAGCATTTT. Amino acid sequence: CASSWTGPNQPQHF.